This T cell receptor (beta chain) was recovered during a study of T-cell reconstitution after alpha-beta-depleted transplantation in children. This CDR3 region has 13 residues. Trimming removed 2 bases at V and 5 bases at J, with 8 bases between. CDR1 is MNHEY and CDR2 is SVGAGI in the germline V gene. This clonotype was detected only a few times. The antigen is unknown. Regarding the study as a whole: Day-60 TCRbeta diversity that was high in some patients was derived from surviving recipient T cells and thymic progenitors.

Library preparation (for TCRbeta) was performed with unique molecular identifiers. MiXCR, applied by TCRdb to the PCR reads, yields one record per CDR3 protein. This sample has 750,000 to 950,000 distinct CDR3 sequences, with less than 20% found just once. The sample here was PBMCs, mostly from graft donor cells, taken 360 days after TCRalphabeta/CD19-depleted stem cell transplant. V gene TRBV6-5 combines with J gene TRBJ2-3; perhaps TRBD2 as D (5 bases). This clonotype was sampled from a male patient between 5 and 17 years old who had a stem cell transplant for acute lymphoblastic leukemia, so the T cells may come from the graft donor. This CDR3 is CASSYEGLDTQYF. CDR3 coding DNA: TGTGCCAGCAGTTACGAGGGCTTAGATACGCAGTATTTT.